The 31 T cell receptor beta chains in this list originate from one sample, sequenced in a study of blood T cell repertoires in COVID-19. Data came from immunoSEQ multiplex PCR; TCRdb stores just in-frame clones and leaves some out. The repertoire has about 300,000 clones, about 87% of them found once; the top ten carry around 1.4%. Source material: peripheral blood. The origin of the receptors is a man between 65 and 85 years old with acute or convalescent COVID-19.

The rearrangement uses TRBV12-3 or TRBV12-4 and TRBJ1-2, with D possibly TRBD1 on 5 matching bases. V was shortened by 5 bases and J by 4 bases, with 8 bases between the two germline ends. The CDR3 consists of 12 residues. CDR3 residues: CASSAGGYGYTF. DNA of the CDR3: TGTGCCAGCAGTGCGGGGGGCTATGGCTACACCTTC.

On this clone: The same CDR3 is also encoded by other DNA sequences in this sample. V is TRBV3-1 (or the pseudogene TRBV3-2) and J is TRBJ2-7; 7 bases line up with TRBD2. CDR1 LGHDT and CDR2 YNNKEL come from the germline V gene (reference sequence). The length of the CDR3 is 11 residues. The junction had 0 bases not matched to a gene; V was cut back by 3 bases and J by 7 bases. The CDR3 DNA follows: TGTGCCAGCAGCCAGGGAGGGGAGCAGTACTTC. Translated, it gives CASSQGGEQYF.

This clone was seen a few times. The V call is TRBV20-1, the J call TRBJ1-2; D might be TRBD1 (5 bases). Trimming cost V 0 bases and J 12 bases, with 8 bases left between them. The CDR3 has 10 amino acids. CDR1 is DFQATT, CDR2 SNEGSKA, per germline (reference sequence). The CDR3 region is CSARDWGDTF. As DNA, the CDR3 is TGCAGTGCTAGAGATTGGGGGGACACCTTC.

The V gene is TRBV30, the J gene TRBJ2-5; TRBD1 is a possible D gene (7 bases). Germline V lookup: CDR1 GTSNPN, CDR2 SVGIG (reference sequence). Trimming removed 3 bases at V and 1 base at J, with 9 bases between. The CDR3 contains 13 residues. The CDR3 DNA reads TGTGCCTGGAGGCAGGGGGGCCAAGAGACCCAGTACTTC. Encoded protein: CAWRQGGQETQYF. Looking up the rest from reference TRBV30 and TRBJ2-5 gives the full variable domain: SQTIHQWPATLVQPVGSPLSLECTVEGTSNPNLYWYRQAAGRGLQLLFYSVGIGQISSEVPQNLSASRPQDRQFILSSKKLLLSDSGFYLCAWRQGGQETQYFGPGTRLLVL.

V is TRBV28 and J is TRBJ1-2; D is uncertain. CDR1 MDHEN and CDR2 SYDVKM come from the germline V gene. This CDR3 contains 12 residues. With 5 bases removed from V and 4 bases from J, the gap between germline ends came to 8 bases. The CDR3 DNA sequence: TGTGCCAGCAGTCCCCACAGCTATGGCTACACCTTC. Amino acids: CASSPHSYGYTF.

V is TRBV6-5 and J is TRBJ2-7, with D perhaps matching TRBD2 (7 bases). Germline values: CDR1 MNHEY, CDR2 SVGAGI. The CDR3 is made up of 15 amino acids. V gave up 4 bases and J gave up 2 bases, with 15 bases separating them. The CDR3 nucleotides are TGTGCCAGCAGTTTCCACCGGGGGGCAGCCTACGAGCAGTACTTC. Its translation: CASSFHRGAAYEQYF.

The J gene is TRBJ1-1, the V gene TRBV5-1; possible D gene TRBD1, 6 bases. The germline V gene has CDR1 SGHRS and CDR2 YFSETQ. The CDR3 runs 15 residues. V lost 4 bases, J lost 1 base, and 14 bases lay in between. CDR3 amino acids: CASSPLQTGNTEAFF. CDR3 coding DNA: TGCGCCAGCAGCCCCCTCCAGACAGGGAACACTGAAGCTTTCTTT.

The chain couples TRBV11-2 to TRBJ2-7; D possibly corresponds to TRBD2 (6 bases). The CDR3 extends over 17 amino acids. The ends were cut back, 0 bases at V and 0 bases at J, with 15 bases in the middle. Germline CDR1 and CDR2: SGHAT and FQNNGV. The chain's CDR3 is CASSLDGGGGFSYEQYF. The CDR3 DNA follows: TGTGCCAGCAGCTTAGATGGTGGAGGAGGGTTCTCCTACGAGCAGTACTTC.

The chain has TRBV9 and TRBJ1-3; no clear D. The V gene's germline CDR1 is SGDLS and CDR2 YYNGEE. Trimming left V 0 bases short and J 3 bases short, with 10 bases between. This CDR3 has 15 residues. Here the CDR3 reads CASSVGNSFGNTIYF. For the CDR3, the DNA is TGTGCCAGCAGCGTAGGTAACAGTTTTGGAAACACCATATATTTT.

The rearrangement links TRBV5-5 to TRBJ1-4, with 7 bases fitting TRBD1. After removal of 4 bases from V and 3 bases from J, the junction contained 9 bases not matched to a gene. There are 16 residues in the CDR3. The germline CDR1 and CDR2 sequences are SGHKS and YYEKEE (reference sequence). CDR3 bases: TGTGCCAGCAGCCTAGGGGGCAGCAACTCTAATGAAAAACTGTTTTTT. Its translation: CASSLGGSNSNEKLFF.

This chain joins TRBV7-2 and TRBJ2-2; TRBD1 agrees at 8 bases. The CDR3 runs 18 residues. J gave up 4 bases and V 5 bases, and 15 bases lay outside the gene matches. Germline V gives CDR1 SGHTA, CDR2 FQGNSA. CDR3 loop: CASSRRKATGAGTGELFF. The CDR3 DNA is TGTGCCAGCAGCCGCCGAAAAGCGACAGGGGCTGGCACCGGGGAGCTGTTTTTT. Together with reference TRBV7-2 and TRBJ2-2, the CDR3 gives the full variable domain: GAGVSQSPSNKVTEKGKDVELRCDPISGHTALYWYRQSLGQGLEFLIYFQGNSAPDKSGLPSDRFSAERTGGSVSTLTIQRTQQEDSAVYLCASSRRKATGAGTGELFFGEGSRLTVL.

J is TRBJ2-7 and V is TRBV9, with TRBD2 matching over 10 bases. J lost 0 bases, V lost 6 bases, and 9 bases had no gene match. This CDR3 region has 16 residues. Germline CDR1 is SGDLS and CDR2 is YYNGEE. CDR3 in DNA: TGTGCCAGCACCCCGGGTATAGCGGGGGGCTCCTACGAGCAGTACTTC. It yields the protein CASTPGIAGGSYEQYF. The whole variable domain, remainder taken from reference TRBV9 and TRBJ2-7, is DSGVTQTPKHLITATGQRVTLRCSPRSGDLSVYWYQQSLDQGLQFLIQYYNGEERAKGNILERFSAQQFPDLHSELNLSSLELGDSALYFCASTPGIAGGSYEQYFGPGTRLTVT.

V gene TRBV19 combines with J gene TRBJ2-1; tentative D call: TRBD2 (5 bases). This CDR3 has 13 amino acids. V was shortened by 5 bases and J by 4 bases, with 9 bases between the two germline ends. Germline CDR1 reads LNHDA; CDR2 reads SQIVND (reference sequence). The CDR3 reads CASSPTSYNEQFF. The CDR3 DNA reads as TGTGCCAGTAGTCCTACTAGTTACAATGAGCAGTTCTTC.

The V call is TRBV28, the J call TRBJ2-7; no definite D call. Germline V lookup: CDR1 MDHEN, CDR2 SYDVKM. V gave up 4 bases and J gave up 4 bases, with 8 bases separating them. The CDR3 length is 12 residues. CDR3 region: CASSSPTYEQYF. CDR3 DNA sequence: TGTGCCAGCAGTTCTCCAACTTACGAGCAGTACTTC.

The rearrangement uses TRBV6-5 and TRBJ2-7, with 8 bases aligning to TRBD1. The CDR3 extends over 15 amino acids. The V segment lost 0 bases and the J segment 2 bases; nucleotides outside the gene matches: 3. CDR1 and CDR2 (germline): MNHEY, SVGAGI. The CDR3: CASSYSAQGAYEQYF. CDR3 nucleotide sequence: TGTGCCAGCAGTTACTCGGCACAGGGGGCCTACGAGCAGTACTTC.

The J gene is TRBJ1-4, the V gene TRBV3-1 (or the pseudogene TRBV3-2), with a possible D match to TRBD1 (5 bases). This CDR3 is built from 15 residues. Germline V gene data show CDR1 as LGHDT and CDR2 as YNNKEL (reference sequence). Trimming took off 4 bases at V and 5 bases at J, with 14 bases between the two ends. The DNA of the CDR3 is TGTGCCAGCAGCCGGACCACGACAGAAAATGAAAAACTGTTTTTT. Translated: CASSRTTTENEKLFF.

The chain links TRBV7-2 to TRBJ2-5; 8 bases are a match to TRBD2. Germline V gene sequence: CDR1 SGHTA, CDR2 FQGNSA. The J segment lost 4 bases and the V segment lost 4 bases, leaving 5 bases of the junction unmatched. There are 14 residues in the CDR3. Here the CDR3 DNA reads TGTGCCAGCAGCTCTCGCCGGGGGGGAGAGACCCAGTACTTC. Its protein product is CASSSRRGGETQYF.

V is TRBV19 and J is TRBJ1-2, with D uncertain. The CDR3 runs to 14 residues. The germline CDR1 and CDR2 sequences are LNHDA and SQIVND (reference sequence). Trimming left V 9 bases short and J 4 bases short, with 18 bases between. The CDR3: CASQDAPGGYGYTF. Here the CDR3 DNA reads TGTGCCAGCCAGGACGCCCCAGGAGGCTATGGCTACACCTTC.

The sample holds one count of this clone. The chain couples TRBV4-1 to TRBJ2-2; 13 bases align to TRBD2. Germline assignment: CDR1 MGHRA and CDR2 YSYEKL. The CDR3 contains 20 residues. The ends lost 2 bases at V and 5 bases at J; junction bases unmatched: 14. The CDR3 loop reads CASSQKNLLRTSGSTGELFF. Here the CDR3 DNA reads TGCGCCAGCAGCCAAAAAAACCTCCTTCGGACTAGCGGGAGTACCGGGGAGCTGTTTTTT.

V gene TRBV9 combines with J gene TRBJ1-1; 11 nucleotides match TRBD1. The J segment lost 4 bases and the V segment lost 4 bases, leaving 12 bases of the junction unmatched. Germline CDR1 reads SGDLS; CDR2 reads YYNGEE. This CDR3 contains 17 residues. The CDR3 coding sequence is TGTGCCAGCAGCTCCCCCGCCGGACAGGGGGCCGGCACTGAAGCTTTCTTT. Protein sequence: CASSSPAGQGAGTEAFF.

This clone was counted only a few times. The chain carries TRBV3-1 (or the pseudogene TRBV3-2) and TRBJ1-6; D possibly corresponds to TRBD1 (5 bases). Trimming removed 6 bases at V and 7 bases at J, with 13 bases between. The CDR3 covers 14 residues. Germline CDR1 reads LGHDT; CDR2 reads YNNKEL (reference sequence). The CDR3 nucleotides read TGTGCCAGCAGTCAGGACACGCGAAATTCACCCCTCCACTTT. This codes for CASSQDTRNSPLHF.

The chain links TRBV3-1 (or the pseudogene TRBV3-2) to TRBJ2-3, with 9 bases identical to TRBD2. The germline CDR1 and CDR2 sequences are LGHDT and YNNKEL (reference sequence). The CDR3 loop spans 20 amino acids. The J segment lost 0 bases and the V segment lost 0 bases, leaving 13 bases of the junction unmatched. CDR3: CASSQDRGASGATSTDTQYF. CDR3 DNA: TGTGCCAGCAGCCAAGATAGGGGGGCTAGCGGGGCGACTAGCACAGATACGCAGTATTTT.

J is TRBJ1-5 and V is TRBV2; possibly TRBD1 for D (6 bases). Germline V gene data show CDR1 as SNHLY and CDR2 as FYNNEI. V lost 7 bases and J 2 bases, leaving 15 bases between the germline ends. This CDR3 comprises 15 residues. The CDR3 loop reads CASNTQGLGNQPQHF. As DNA, the CDR3 is TGTGCCAGCAATACACAGGGCTTGGGCAATCAGCCCCAGCATTTT.

This clone came up a few times. The CDR3 coding sequence is TGTGCCAGTAGGTTACAGGTGGCTCAGCCCCAGCATTTT. It is translated as CASRLQVAQPQHF. The chain uses TRBV19 and TRBJ1-5; D perhaps matches TRBD1 (5 bases). Trimming removed 6 bases from V and 6 bases from J, with 12 bases in between. CDR3 size: 13 residues. Looked up from germline, CDR1 is LNHDA and CDR2 is SQIVND (reference sequence).

This clone was seen a handful of times. V and J are TRBV11-3 and TRBJ1-6; D unclear. The V gene's germline CDR1 is SGHNT and CDR2 YENEEA. V shed 2 bases and J shed 7 bases, with 6 bases lying between them. The CDR3 sequence is 13 residues long. The CDR3 DNA follows: TGTGCCAGCAGCTTAACCCTAAATTCACCCCTCCACTTT. It specifies CASSLTLNSPLHF.

This chain links TRBV4-3 with TRBJ1-2; no clear D gene. CDR1 and CDR2 (germline): LGHNA, YSLEER. Deletions cut 0 bases from V and 7 bases from J, with 12 bases between. This CDR3 has 14 amino acids. CDR3 region: CASSQDRGFGGYTF. DNA for the CDR3: TGCGCCAGCAGCCAAGATCGAGGTTTTGGTGGCTACACCTTC.

This chain connects TRBV19 to TRBJ2-4; the match to TRBD2 covers 12 bases. The CDR3 contains 17 residues. The germline V gene encodes CDR1 LNHDA and CDR2 SQIVND (reference sequence). V dropped 1 base and J dropped 0; count of bases not matched to a gene: 1. The CDR3 sequence is CASSIGLAGVAKNIQYF. The DNA of the CDR3 is TGTGCCAGTAGTATAGGACTAGCGGGAGTAGCCAAAAACATTCAGTACTTC.

The J gene is TRBJ2-7, the V gene TRBV6-2 or TRBV6-3; TRBD2 matches at 8 bases. The CDR3 contains 16 residues. The germline gives CDR1 MNHEY, CDR2 SVGEGT. Germline trimming cut 0 bases from V and 5 bases from J; bases unmatched to any gene: 9. CDR3 sequence reads: CASSYSTPGLVDEQYF. For the CDR3, the DNA is TGTGCCAGCAGTTACTCGACTCCGGGACTAGTAGACGAGCAGTACTTC.

The DNA of the CDR3 is TGTGCCAGCAGCTACAGGGAAGGGGGTGAGCAGTTCTTC. This translates into CASSYREGGEQFF. The chain links TRBV4-2 to TRBJ2-1; D is perhaps TRBD1 (6 bases). Germline CDR1 LGHNA, CDR2 YNFKEQ. The germline V and J ends were trimmed by 5 bases and 9 bases, with 14 bases remaining between them. The CDR3 spans 13 residues.

To note about this clone: Other DNA sequences within the sample encode an identical CDR3. This chain connects TRBV18 to TRBJ1-1, with TRBD1 matching 7 bases. The CDR3 contains 14 residues. Germline-derived CDR1 and CDR2 are KGHSH and LQKENI. The ends lost 1 base at V and 2 bases at J; junction bases unmatched: 1. DNA for the CDR3: TGTGCCAGCTCACCACGACAGGGTAACACTGAAGCTTTCTTT. It codes for CASSPRQGNTEAFF.

CDR3 loop: CASSRSGTGVPNEQFF. CDR3 coding DNA: TGTGCCAGCAGTCGTTCCGGGACAGGGGTGCCCAATGAGCAGTTCTTC. This chain joins TRBV6-4 and TRBJ2-1; 10 nucleotides line up with TRBD1. The length of the CDR3 is 16 residues. Per the germline V gene, CDR1 is MRHNA and CDR2 is SNTAGT. V trimming: 5 bases; J trimming: 6 bases; junction bases outside the gene matches: 10.